The rows below give T cell receptor beta chains drawn from one sample of a study of blood T cell repertoires in COVID-19. Generated by immunoSEQ multiplex PCR, the TCRdb table keeps only in-frame clones and is missing some. The sample has around 310,000 clones, over 80% seen once. Material for sequencing was PBMCs or T cells enriched from blood (not recorded which). The receptor source for this set is a man aged 30-40 years who had recovered from COVID-19. CDR3s include the opening cysteine and the closing phenylalanine or tryptophan. A D gene is named only where the DNA matches it firmly. Rows give clone size only sometimes, using once, few, many, or a class for an expanded clone.

>-|TRBJ2-2|TRBV6-5|TRBD2
TGTGCCAGCAGCCTAACTAGCGGGGGGGCCGGGGAGCTGTTTTTT
CASSLTSGGAGELFF
>-|TRBJ1-5|TRBV6-2/TRBV6-3|TRBD1
TGTGCCAGCAGTTACTCCTTGGACAGGCTGAGTCAGCCCCAGCATTTT
CASSYSLDRLSQPQHF
>-|TRBJ1-5|TRBV28|TRBD1
TGTGCCAGCAGGGGACAGGGGAGCAATCAGCCCCAGCATTTT
CASRGQGSNQPQHF
>-|TRBJ1-5|TRBV29-1|TRBD1
TGCAGCGTTGACCCAGGGGGGAATCAGCCCCAGCATTTT
CSVDPGGNQPQHF
>-|TRBJ2-7|TRBV13|TRBD2
TGTGCCAGCAGGAGGGCGGGGGGGCCCTACGAGCAGTACTTC
CASRRAGGPYEQYF
>-|TRBJ1-2|TRBV27|-
TGTGCCAGCAGATGGGGGGGTTCTAACTATGGCTACACCTTC
CASRWGGSNYGYTF
>-|TRBJ1-1|TRBV5-1|-
TGCGCCAGCAGCTCCAACCGGGTGGGGAGGGGGGCTAACACTGAAGCTTTCTTT
CASSSNRVGRGANTEAFF
>few|TRBJ2-3|TRBV9|TRBD2
TGTGCCAGCAGTTGGACTAGCGGGATGACAGATACGCAGTATTTT
CASSWTSGMTDTQYF
>few|TRBJ1-6|TRBV27|-
TGTGCCAGCGGGGCAGGAAATTCACCCCTCCACTTT
CASGAGNSPLHF
>-|TRBJ1-2|TRBV3-1/TRBV3-2|-
TGTGCCAGCAGCAAGGAGATGGCGGGCTACACCTTC
CASSKEMAGYTF
>-|TRBJ2-7|TRBV28|TRBD1
TGTGCCAGCAGTCCTACAGGGGAGTCCTACGAGCAGTACTTC
CASSPTGESYEQYF
>-|TRBJ2-5|TRBV5-1|TRBD2
TGCGCCAGCAGCTTGGCGCGGGGGGCGGAGGAGACCCAGTACTTC
CASSLARGAEETQYF
>-|TRBJ2-7|TRBV12-3/TRBV12-4|-
TGTGCCAGCAGTTTGGGCTACTACGAGCAGTACTTC
CASSLGYYEQYF
>-|TRBJ2-1|TRBV6-5|TRBD2
TGTGCCAGCAAAAGAGCGGGGGGGAAATACAATGAGCAGTTCTTC
CASKRAGGKYNEQFF
>-|TRBJ1-2|TRBV3-1/TRBV3-2|TRBD1
TGTGCCAGCAGCCAAGCCCCGGGACAGGGCGATGGCTACACCTTC
CASSQAPGQGDGYTF
>-|TRBJ1-1|TRBV6-5|-
TGTGCCAGCAGTTCGTCCAGGGACACTGAAGCTTTCTTT
CASSSSRDTEAFF
>-|TRBJ2-2|TRBV5-4|TRBD1
TGTGCCAGCAGCACTTCAGGGGGAGCGAACACCGGGGAGCTGTTTTTT
CASSTSGGANTGELFF
>-|TRBJ1-1|TRBV19|-
TGTGCCAGTAGCCAAATACCAGGTTGGGCTTTCTTT
CASSQIPGWAFF
>-|TRBJ1-4|TRBV30|TRBD1
TGTGCCTGGAGTGTGACAGGGGCTGATGAAAAACTGTTTTTT
CAWSVTGADEKLFF
>few|TRBJ2-2|TRBV2|TRBD1
TGTGCCAGCAACCCACAGGGGGCAAACACCGGGGAGCTGTTTTTT
CASNPQGANTGELFF
>-|TRBJ2-3|TRBV29-1|TRBD1
TGCAGCGTGGGGACAGGGCTGTCCTTTAGGTGGACAGATACGCAGTATTTT
CSVGTGLSFRWTDTQYF
>-|TRBJ2-7|TRBV11-2|-
TGTGCCAGCAGCCACGGAGGGGATTTCTACGAGCAGTACTTC
CASSHGGDFYEQYF
>-|TRBJ2-2|TRBV5-5|-
TGTGCCAGCAGCGTAGCAGGGGTGGAAACCGGGGAGCTGTTTTTT
CASSVAGVETGELFF
>-|TRBJ2-7|TRBV9|-
TGTGCCAGCAGCCGGACAGTTGATACCTACGAGCAGTACTTC
CASSRTVDTYEQYF
>-|TRBJ2-7|TRBV5-6|TRBD1
TGTGCCAGCAGCTTAGGGGACAGTTCCTACGAGCAGTACTTC
CASSLGDSSYEQYF
>few|TRBJ1-6|TRBV5-1|TRBD1
TGCGCCAGCAGCTTGGATAGGGGGCAGAATTCACCCCTCCACTTT
CASSLDRGQNSPLHF
>once|TRBJ1-2|TRBV10-1|-
TGCGCCAGCAGTGCCACAGGGCCTTATGGCTACACCTTC
CASSATGPYGYTF
>-|TRBJ1-1|TRBV6-5|-
TGTGCCAGCAGTCTGGGCTTTACAGGGAACACTGAAGCTTTCTTT
CASSLGFTGNTEAFF
>-|TRBJ2-5|TRBV28|TRBD2
TGTGCCAGCAGTAACATTCTAGCGGGGGGCGGGTCAGAGACCCAGTACTTC
CASSNILAGGGSETQYF
>-|TRBJ1-5|TRBV5-8|-
TGTGCCAGCAGCATAATTTATCGGGGGGATCAGCCCCAGCATTTT
CASSIIYRGDQPQHF
>-|TRBJ2-3|TRBV1|-
TGCACCAGCAGCCTTATCGAGGGGGGGCTAGATACGCAGTATTTT
CTSSLIEGGLDTQYF
>-|TRBJ1-6|TRBV30|-
TGTGCCTGGGGGACAAACTATAATTCACCCCTCCACTTT
CAWGTNYNSPLHF
>-|TRBJ1-4|TRBV30|-
TGTGCCTGGAGTGTGAGAGGATCAACTAATGAAAAACTGTTTTTT
CAWSVRGSTNEKLFF
>-|TRBJ1-2|TRBV5-1|-
TGCGCCAGCAGCTTGACGGGGGAATATGGCTACACCTTC
CASSLTGEYGYTF
>-|TRBJ2-7|TRBV27|TRBD1
TGTGCCAGCAGTACAGGGGACTACGAGCAGTACTTC
CASSTGDYEQYF
>-|TRBJ1-5|TRBV24-1|TRBD1
TGTGCCACCAGCGATCGGGACAGGGGAGATCAGCCCCAGCATTTT
CATSDRDRGDQPQHF